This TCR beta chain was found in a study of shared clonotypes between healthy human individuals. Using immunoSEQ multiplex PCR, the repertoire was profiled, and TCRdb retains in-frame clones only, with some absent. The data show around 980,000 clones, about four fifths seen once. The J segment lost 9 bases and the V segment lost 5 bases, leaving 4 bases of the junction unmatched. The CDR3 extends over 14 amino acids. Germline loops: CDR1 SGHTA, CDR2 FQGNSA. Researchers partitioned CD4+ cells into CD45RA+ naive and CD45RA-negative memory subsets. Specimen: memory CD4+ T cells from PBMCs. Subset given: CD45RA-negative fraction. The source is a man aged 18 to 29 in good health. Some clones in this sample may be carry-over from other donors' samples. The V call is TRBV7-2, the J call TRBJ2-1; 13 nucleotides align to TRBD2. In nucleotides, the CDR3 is TGTGCCAGCAGCCGAGGACTAGCGGGAGTTGAGCAGTTCTTC. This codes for CASSRGLAGVEQFF.